These 26 T cell receptor beta chains share one sample of origin, sequenced in a study of blood T cell repertoires in COVID-19. Using immunoSEQ multiplex PCR, the repertoire was profiled, and TCRdb retains in-frame clones only, with some absent. The sample has approximately 92,000 clones, around 83% seen once. Sequencing was carried out using peripheral blood. The receptors shown here come from a woman aged 55 to 70 in a cohort sampled during active or convalescent COVID-19.

The chain uses TRBV5-1 and TRBJ1-3; no clear D gene. V was shortened by 0 bases and J by 0 bases, with 4 bases between the two germline ends. The germline V gene has CDR1 SGHRS and CDR2 YFSETQ. The CDR3 runs 14 residues. CDR3 DNA sequence: TGCGCCAGCAGCTTGGGGAGCTCTGGAAACACCATATATTTT. As protein: CASSLGSSGNTIYF.

The V call is TRBV5-1, the J call TRBJ1-4; D ambiguous. The CDR3 runs 15 residues. V lost 4 bases and J lost 8, with 18 bases in between. Germline V CDR1 and CDR2: SGHRS, YFSETQ. The CDR3 loop reads CASSPGWAVEEKLFF. CDR3 nucleotide sequence: TGCGCCAGCAGCCCCGGTTGGGCCGTCGAGGAAAAACTGTTTTTT.

The rearrangement links TRBV19 to TRBJ1-2, with TRBD1 identical over 8 bases. J lost 8 bases, V lost 9 bases, and 8 bases had no gene match. The CDR3 is 12 residues long. Germline V gives CDR1 LNHDA, CDR2 SQIVND (reference sequence). This chain's CDR3 is CASRDRPHGYTF. The DNA for the CDR3 is TGTGCCAGCCGGGACAGGCCCCACGGCTACACCTTC. The whole variable domain, filled in from reference TRBV19 and TRBJ1-2, reads DGGITQSPKYLFRKEGQNVTLSCEQNLNHDAMYWYRQDPGQGLRLIYYSQIVNDFQKGDIAEGYSVSREKKESFPLTVTSAQKNPTAFYLCASRDRPHGYTFGSGTRLTVV.

The V and J genes are TRBV6-2 or TRBV6-3 and TRBJ2-3, with 11 bases fitting TRBD2. Germline CDR1 reads MNHEY; CDR2 reads SVGEGT. Trimming removed 0 bases from V and 6 bases from J; junction bases left unmatched: 8. The CDR3 has 17 amino acids. The DNA for the CDR3 is TGTGCCAGCAGTTACTCCCCTAGCGGGAGGTCGAGTGATACGCAGTATTTT. Its translation is CASSYSPSGRSSDTQYF.

This clone appeared once. V is TRBV5-1 and J is TRBJ2-7; 7 bases map to TRBD1. Trimming at V came to 0 bases and at J to 5 bases, leaving 5 bases not matched to a gene. The CDR3 is 14 amino acids. CDR1 is SGHRS and CDR2 is YFSETQ in the germline V gene. The CDR3 DNA reads TGCGCCAGCAGCTTGGGTACAGGGGTCGACGAGCAGTACTTC. This codes for CASSLGTGVDEQYF.

As regards this clone: The junction does not match germline at one end; this may be a read error. The chain joins TRBV5-1 to TRBJ2-2, with a tentative D call TRBD1 (7 bases). The CDR3 loop spans 17 amino acids. Germline-derived CDR1 and CDR2 are SGHRS and YFSETQ. CDR3 residues: CARSLAGQGGTSGELFF. CDR3 sequence (DNA): TGCGCCCGCAGCTTGGCCGGGCAGGGGGGTACTTCCGGGGAGCTGTTTTTT.

V gene TRBV7-9 combines with J gene TRBJ2-6, with D perhaps TRBD1 or TRBD2 (7 bases each). Germline lookup yields CDR1 SEHNR and CDR2 FQNEAQ (reference sequence). The V gene lost 5 bases and the J gene lost 4 bases, with 12 bases spanning the gap. This CDR3 contains 15 residues. The CDR3 loop reads CASSREGAGANVLTF. CDR3 sequence (DNA): TGTGCCAGCAGCAGGGAGGGGGCCGGGGCCAACGTCCTGACTTTC.

J is TRBJ1-1 and V is TRBV7-3; D is possibly TRBD1 (6 bases). This CDR3 contains 12 residues. V was shortened by 6 bases and J by 6 bases, with 11 bases between the two germline ends. The germline V gene has CDR1 SGHTA and CDR2 FQGTGA. CDR3 residues: CASSTGGPEAFF. The CDR3 DNA reads TGTGCCAGCAGTACTGGGGGCCCTGAAGCTTTCTTT.

This clone was observed once. The V gene is TRBV19, the J gene TRBJ1-6; 8 bases agree with TRBD1. Trimming cost V 6 bases and J 3 bases; bases outside gene matches: 7. Germline values: CDR1 LNHDA, CDR2 SQIVND (reference sequence). This CDR3 is 16 amino acids long. The CDR3 loop reads CASREAGGGYNSPLHF. The CDR3 DNA reads as TGTGCCAGTAGGGAGGCAGGGGGCGGCTATAATTCACCCCTCCACTTT.

The chain carries TRBV7-3 and TRBJ2-1; 9 bases match TRBD1. V was clipped by 5 bases and J by 7 bases; unmatched bases: 9. Germline CDR1 and CDR2: SGHTA and FQGTGA. CDR3 length: 15 residues. Here the CDR3 reads CASSGGDRAVNEQFF. The CDR3 bases are TGTGCCAGCAGCGGCGGGGACAGGGCTGTGAATGAGCAGTTCTTC.

This chain joins TRBV19 and TRBJ2-7; 10 nucleotides align to TRBD2. The junction had 8 bases not matched to a gene; V was cut back by 5 bases and J by 1 base. Germline V gives CDR1 LNHDA, CDR2 SQIVND (reference sequence). The CDR3 length is 16 residues. The CDR3 region is CASSPSRTSGSYEQYF. CDR3 nucleotides: TGTGCCAGTAGTCCCTCGAGGACTAGCGGATCCTACGAGCAGTACTTC.

The CDR3 DNA sequence: TGTGCCAGCAAACTCGCGAACACCGGGGAGCTGTTTTTT. Translating gives CASKLANTGELFF. This chain connects TRBV27 to TRBJ2-2; D is undetermined. V was shortened by 7 bases and J by 0 bases, with 6 bases between the two germline ends. CDR3 length: 13 amino acids. Germline CDR1 is MNHEY and CDR2 is SMNVEV (reference sequence).

The chain employs TRBV11-2 and TRBJ1-2; TRBD1 agrees at 7 bases. The J segment lost 0 bases and the V segment lost 5 bases, leaving 3 bases of the junction unmatched. CDR1 and CDR2 from the germline V gene are SGHAT and FQNNGV. The CDR3 sequence is 14 residues long. This CDR3 is CASSPGQTNYGYTF. The CDR3 DNA reads TGTGCCAGCAGCCCGGGACAGACTAACTATGGCTACACCTTC.

This clone was found many times. This rearrangement joins TRBV5-1 to TRBJ2-1, with 7 bases that match TRBD2. CDR1 is SGHRS, CDR2 YFSETQ, per germline. V lost 2 bases and J lost 9; bases outside the gene matches: 5. CDR3 length equals 13 residues. CDR3 in amino acids: CASSFTGEGEQFF. DNA of the CDR3: TGCGCCAGCAGCTTCACCGGGGAGGGTGAGCAGTTCTTC.

The CDR3 nucleotides are TGCGCCAGCAGCCCCGGGACATCTAGCAATCAGCCCCAGCATTTT. Translated, it gives CASSPGTSSNQPQHF. The chain couples TRBV4-1 to TRBJ1-5, with D possibly being TRBD1 (6 bases). CDR1 is MGHRA, CDR2 YSYEKL, per germline. CDR3 length: 15 residues. V lost 4 bases to trimming and J lost 0 bases, with 10 bases between them.

V usage is TRBV30 and J usage is TRBJ1-5; D possibly corresponds to TRBD1 (5 bases). This CDR3 spans 15 amino acids. Germline loops: CDR1 GTSNPN, CDR2 SVGIG (reference sequence). The V gene lost 2 bases and the J gene lost 2 bases, with 13 bases spanning the gap. The CDR3 loop reads CAWSPFGTGNQPQHF. CDR3 nucleotides: TGTGCCTGGAGTCCGTTTGGGACTGGCAATCAGCCCCAGCATTTT.

V usage is TRBV4-1 and J usage is TRBJ2-6; maybe TRBD2 (5 bases). Germline V gene sequence: CDR1 MGHRA, CDR2 YSYEKL. This CDR3 has 18 residues. With 0 bases removed from V and 2 bases from J, the gap between germline ends came to 14 bases. The CDR3 here is CASSQDMAEAAGANVLTF. In DNA form, the CDR3 reads TGCGCCAGCAGCCAAGATATGGCGGAGGCAGCTGGGGCCAACGTCCTGACTTTC.

The chain employs TRBV27 and TRBJ2-1; TRBD2 agrees at 8 bases. Germline loops: CDR1 MNHEY, CDR2 SMNVEV (reference sequence). Germline trimming cut 1 base from V and 4 bases from J; bases unmatched to any gene: 6. The CDR3 consists of 16 residues. This CDR3 reads CASSLYGGLEYNEQFF. The CDR3 DNA follows: TGTGCCAGCAGTTTATACGGGGGACTAGAGTACAATGAGCAGTTCTTC.

This chain connects TRBV30 to TRBJ1-2; D gene ambiguous. V lost 0 bases and J 1 base, leaving 12 bases between the germline ends. The CDR3 is 15 residues long. Germline CDR1 GTSNPN, CDR2 SVGIG (reference sequence). The CDR3: CAWSVPRIFNYGYTF. The CDR3 region has the DNA TGTGCCTGGAGTGTACCGAGGATTTTTAACTATGGCTACACCTTC.

This chain links TRBV7-9 with TRBJ2-7; D possibly corresponds to TRBD1 (7 bases). Germline CDR1 is SEHNR and CDR2 is FQNEAQ (reference sequence). Deletions cut 0 bases from V and 4 bases from J, with 22 bases between. The CDR3 contains 18 residues. DNA of the CDR3: TGTGCCAGCAGCTTAGCTTTTCGAGTAAAGACAGGGAGGTACGAGCAGTACTTC. Its protein is CASSLAFRVKTGRYEQYF. Looking up the rest from reference TRBV7-9 and TRBJ2-7 gives the full variable domain: DTGVSQNPRHKITKRGQNVTFRCDPISEHNRLYWYRQTLGQGPEFLTYFQNEAQLEKSRLLSDRFSAERPKGSFSTLEIQRTEQGDSAMYLCASSLAFRVKTGRYEQYFGPGTRLTVT.

The chain has TRBV27 and TRBJ1-2; TRBD1 aligns across 9 bases. Germline V CDR1 and CDR2: MNHEY, SMNVEV (reference sequence). Germline trimming cut 6 bases from V and 1 base from J; bases unmatched to any gene: 6. The CDR3 covers 15 residues. The CDR3 nucleotides read TGTGCCAGCAGGCTACAGGGGGCTAGTAACTATGGCTACACCTTC. It specifies CASRLQGASNYGYTF.

The chain joins TRBV3-1 (or the pseudogene TRBV3-2) to TRBJ2-7; 8 bases align to TRBD1. The germline V gene encodes CDR1 LGHDT and CDR2 YNNKEL (reference sequence). The V and J ends lost 4 bases and 7 bases, in that order; junction bases with no gene match: 6. The CDR3 covers 13 residues. The CDR3 region has the DNA TGTGCCAGCAGCCGCGGACAGGGCGGGGAGCAGTACTTC. Its protein is CASSRGQGGEQYF.

The chain's CDR3 is CASSVGGGAREQFF. DNA of the CDR3: TGTGCCAGCAGCGTAGGAGGCGGGGCGCGCGAGCAGTTCTTC. J is TRBJ2-1 and V is TRBV9; D is possibly TRBD2 (6 bases). Germline CDR1 is SGDLS and CDR2 is YYNGEE. V gave up 0 bases and J gave up 10 bases, with 14 bases separating them. The CDR3 contains 14 residues.

The chain uses TRBV29-1 and TRBJ2-5; 9 positions match TRBD1. Per germline, CDR1 SQVTM and CDR2 ANQGSEA. V dropped 7 bases and J dropped 5; count of bases not matched to a gene: 8. The CDR3 extends over 13 amino acids. The CDR3 DNA follows: TGCAGCGCTAAGACAGGGGGGAAGGAGACCCAGTACTTC. It encodes CSAKTGGKETQYF. Drawing the rest from reference TRBV29-1 and TRBJ2-5, the complete variable domain is SAVISQKPSRDICQRGTSLTIQCQVDSQVTMMFWYRQQPGQSLTLIATANQGSEATYESGFVIDKFPISRPNLTFSTLTVSNMSPEDSSIYLCSAKTGGKETQYFGPGTRLLVL.

The genes are TRBV18 and TRBJ1-4; D is possibly TRBD1 (6 bases). CDR1 is KGHSH, CDR2 LQKENI, per germline. V lost 1 base, J lost 8 bases, and 14 bases lay in between. The CDR3 extends over 15 amino acids. The CDR3 loop reads CASSPQAAGAEKLFF. CDR3 sequence (DNA): TGTGCCAGCTCACCACAGGCGGCGGGGGCGGAAAAACTGTTTTTT.

The chain uses TRBV20-1 and TRBJ1-2; perhaps TRBD1 as D (5 bases). The V gene's germline CDR1 is DFQATT and CDR2 SNEGSKA (reference sequence). The CDR3 is 14 residues long. The ends were cut back, 3 bases at V and 5 bases at J, with 16 bases in the middle. This CDR3 reads CSASNQGGGYGYTF. The DNA of the CDR3 is TGCAGTGCTAGTAATCAGGGAGGAGGGTATGGCTACACCTTC.